What follows are 2 T cell receptor beta chains derived from one specimen sequenced in a study of blood T cell repertoires in COVID-19. The assay was immunoSEQ multiplex PCR, and TCRdb's table has in-frame clones only and misses some. The sample has 170,000 or so clones; more than 85% are singletons. Input material: peripheral blood. All receptors derive from a man in his forties with active or convalescent COVID-19.

The chain combines TRBV28 with TRBJ2-3; weak D call: TRBD2 (6 bases). The CDR3 is made up of 14 amino acids. Trimming pared 7 bases from V and 1 base from J, leaving 12 bases between. Germline V CDR1 and CDR2: MDHEN, SYDVKM. CDR3 protein: CASIDGGGTDTQYF. In DNA form, the CDR3 reads TGTGCCAGCATTGACGGGGGAGGCACAGATACGCAGTATTTT.

The V call is TRBV7-6, the J call TRBJ2-6; the D is unclear. The germline CDR1 and CDR2 sequences are SGHVS and FNYEAQ. Trimming cost V 2 bases and J 5 bases, with 13 bases left between them. The CDR3 spans 16 residues. CDR3 in amino acids: CASSLSLDPRANVLTF. CDR3 in DNA: TGTGCCAGCAGCTTATCACTTGATCCGAGGGCCAACGTCCTGACTTTC.